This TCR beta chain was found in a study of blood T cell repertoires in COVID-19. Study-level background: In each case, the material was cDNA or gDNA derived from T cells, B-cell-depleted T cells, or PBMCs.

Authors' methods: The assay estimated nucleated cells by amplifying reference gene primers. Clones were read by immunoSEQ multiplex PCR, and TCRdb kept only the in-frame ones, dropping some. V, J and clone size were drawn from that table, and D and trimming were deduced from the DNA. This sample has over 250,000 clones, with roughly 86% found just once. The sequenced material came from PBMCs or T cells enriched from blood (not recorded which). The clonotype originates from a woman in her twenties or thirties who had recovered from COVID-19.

Here the CDR3 reads CATSRDRNTEAFF. In DNA form, the CDR3 reads TGTGCCACCAGCAGAGACAGGAACACTGAAGCTTTCTTT. This chain uses TRBV15 with TRBJ1-1; no clear D gene. This CDR3 contains 13 residues. Germline V lookup: CDR1 LNHNV, CDR2 YYDKDF (reference sequence). V lost 0 bases to trimming and J lost 1 base, with 3 bases between them.